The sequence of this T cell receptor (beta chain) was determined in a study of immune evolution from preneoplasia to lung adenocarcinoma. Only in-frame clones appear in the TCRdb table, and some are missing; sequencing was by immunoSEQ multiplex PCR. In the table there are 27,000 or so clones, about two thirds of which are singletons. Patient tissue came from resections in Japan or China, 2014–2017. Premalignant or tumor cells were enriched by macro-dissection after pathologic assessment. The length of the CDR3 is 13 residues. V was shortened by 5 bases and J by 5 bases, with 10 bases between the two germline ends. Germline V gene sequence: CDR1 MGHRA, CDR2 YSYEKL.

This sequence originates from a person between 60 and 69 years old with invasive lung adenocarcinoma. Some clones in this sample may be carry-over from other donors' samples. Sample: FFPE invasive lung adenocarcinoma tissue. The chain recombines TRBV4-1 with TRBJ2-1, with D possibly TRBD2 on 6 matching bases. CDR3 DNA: TGCGCCAGCAGCTCGGACTACAACAATGAGCAGTTCTTC. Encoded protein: CASSSDYNNEQFF.